The 23 T cell receptor beta chains given below trace back to one sample, sequenced in a study of vaccination and CD4 T cells after COVID-19. TCRdb used MiXCR to reprocess the PCR reads, holding one entry per CDR3 protein. The data contain about 39,000 distinct CDR3 sequences, about 35% of them singletons. Time point specified: late sampling 161 to 241 days after vaccination in a few convalescent patients. Sample: CD4+ T cells from blood, taken about 7 months after SARS-CoV-2 vaccination. The receptor set was obtained from a human donor who had recovered from COVID-19.

The chain carries TRBV7-3 and TRBJ2-1; 8 bases match TRBD2. V lost 5 bases to trimming and J lost 0 bases; unmatched junction nucleotides: 6. Germline CDR1 is SGHTA and CDR2 is FQGTGA. The CDR3 contains 16 residues. DNA of the CDR3: TGTGCCAGCAGCACTTTTAGCGGGATCTCCTACAATGAGCAGTTCTTC. Its translation: CASSTFSGISYNEQFF.

The rearrangement uses TRBV6-1 and TRBJ1-5; D is possibly TRBD1 (5 bases). Germline CDR1 and CDR2: MNHNS and SASEGT. The CDR3 contains 15 residues. V dropped 6 bases and J dropped 0 bases, with 12 bases sitting between them. CDR3 bases: TGTGCCAGCAGCCCCAGGGAGAATAGCAATCAGCCCCAGCATTTT. Translated: CASSPRENSNQPQHF.

The chain is built from TRBV11-3 and TRBJ2-3; no definite D call. The CDR3 is 12 amino acids. Germline values: CDR1 SGHNT, CDR2 YENEEA. The germline V and J ends were trimmed by 5 bases and 5 bases, with 8 bases remaining between them. CDR3 protein: CASSNSIDTQYF. As DNA, the CDR3 is TGTGCCAGCAGCAATTCGATAGATACGCAGTATTTT. The variable domain in full, completed from reference TRBV11-3 and TRBJ2-3, reads EAGVVQSPRYKIIEKKQPVAFWCNPISGHNTLYWYLQNLGQGPELLIRYENEEAVDDSQLPKDRFSAERLKGVDSTLKIQPAELGDSAVYLCASSNSIDTQYFGPGTRLTVL.

The gene calls are TRBV4-2 and TRBJ2-3; D perhaps matches TRBD2 (5 bases). There are 15 residues in the CDR3. The V gene's germline CDR1 is LGHNA and CDR2 YNFKEQ. Deletions cut 3 bases from V and 4 bases from J, with 14 bases between. CDR3 DNA: TGTGCCAGCAGCCATACGCCCTCGAGGGCAGATACGCAGTATTTT. It translates to CASSHTPSRADTQYF.

The chain employs TRBV4-1 and TRBJ2-7; no clear D. CDR1 is MGHRA and CDR2 is YSYEKL in the germline V gene. V lost 1 base and J lost 3, with 10 bases in between. The CDR3 totals 14 residues. The CDR3 DNA follows: TGCGCCAGCAGCCAAGTGGACGATTTCTACGAGCAGTACTTC. Amino acids: CASSQVDDFYEQYF.

A few counts support this clonotype. This sequence joins TRBV27 and TRBJ2-1, with 11 bases identical to TRBD2. The J segment lost 6 bases and the V segment lost 4 bases, leaving 5 bases of the junction unmatched. This CDR3 has 15 residues. The germline V gene has CDR1 MNHEY and CDR2 SMNVEV (reference sequence). CDR3 in DNA: TGTGCCAGCAGTTCCCTAGCGGGAGGTTCCAATGAGCAGTTCTTC. It yields the protein CASSSLAGGSNEQFF.

The genes are TRBV10-2 and TRBJ1-1, with D tentatively TRBD1 (5 bases). Germline V gives CDR1 WSHSY, CDR2 SAAADI. V gave up 11 bases and J gave up 3 bases, with 13 bases separating them. The CDR3 loop spans 12 amino acids. Here the CDR3 DNA reads TGCGCCTCCCAGTCGGGGGACACTGAAGCTTTCTTT. Translated: CASQSGDTEAFF.

This clonotype was detected only a few times. V and J are TRBV28 and TRBJ1-2; maybe TRBD1 (6 bases). The CDR3 has 15 residues. Trimming removed 6 bases from V and 6 bases from J, with 20 bases in between. CDR1 and CDR2 (germline): MDHEN, SYDVKM. CDR3: CASRNFERRGNGYTF. CDR3 DNA sequence: TGTGCCAGCAGAAACTTCGAGCGGAGGGGGAATGGCTACACCTTC.

Only a few counts were recorded for this clonotype. The chain uses TRBV7-8 and TRBJ2-7, with D unclear. Germline CDR1 SGHVS, CDR2 FQNEAQ. Trimming took 1 base from V and 3 from J, leaving 7 bases between them. This CDR3 has 13 residues. For the CDR3, the DNA is TGTGCCAGCAGCTTAGGCAGGTACTACGAGCAGTACTTC. Protein: CASSLGRYYEQYF.

The chain links TRBV4-1 to TRBJ2-3; D ambiguous. The germline gives CDR1 MGHRA, CDR2 YSYEKL. Trimming removed 0 bases at V and 6 bases at J, with 4 bases between. The CDR3 contains 12 residues. CDR3 residues: CASSQDGDTQYF. In DNA, the CDR3 is TGCGCCAGCAGCCAAGATGGGGATACGCAGTATTTT.

In DNA form, the CDR3 reads TGTGCCAGCAGCCAAGAGGTAACAGGGCTCGGCACAGATACGCAGTATTTT. Amino acid sequence: CASSQEVTGLGTDTQYF. This chain joins TRBV4-2 and TRBJ2-3; D is perhaps TRBD1 (6 bases). Looked up from germline, CDR1 is LGHNA and CDR2 is YNFKEQ. The length of the CDR3 is 17 residues. The V end lost 0 bases, the J end lost 1 base, and 14 bases lay between the germline ends.

This chain uses TRBV6-1 with TRBJ1-6; tentative D call: TRBD1 (6 bases). The length of the CDR3 is 16 residues. CDR1 and CDR2 from the germline V gene are MNHNS and SASEGT. V gave up 6 bases and J gave up 5 bases, with 17 bases separating them. This CDR3 is CASSKDRTDDNSPLHF. The CDR3 nucleotides are TGTGCCAGCAGCAAGGACCGGACAGACGATAATTCACCCCTCCACTTT.

The chain combines TRBV20-1 with TRBJ2-7; D not certain. The ends were cut back, 0 bases at V and 3 bases at J, with 12 bases in the middle. The germline gives CDR1 DFQATT, CDR2 SNEGSKA (reference sequence). The CDR3 is 14 amino acids. CDR3 DNA sequence: TGCAGTGCTAGAGATCGCACCGACCGCTACGAGCAGTACTTC. Translation gives CSARDRTDRYEQYF.

V usage is TRBV20-1 and J usage is TRBJ2-2, with D perhaps TRBD1 (5 bases). V dropped 3 bases and J dropped 4 bases, with 12 bases sitting between them. Germline V CDR1 and CDR2: DFQATT, SNEGSKA (reference sequence). There are 14 residues in the CDR3. The chain's CDR3 is CSASAGKSTGELFF. The CDR3 coding sequence is TGCAGTGCTAGTGCAGGGAAGAGCACCGGGGAGCTGTTTTTT.

A few counts support this clonotype. For the CDR3, the DNA is TGTGCCAGCAGCTTATCCCCCGGCAGGGGGCTGGAGACCCAGTACTTC. Translation gives CASSLSPGRGLETQYF. The chain combines TRBV7-3 with TRBJ2-5, with TRBD1 matching 8 bases. Germline V gives CDR1 SGHTA, CDR2 FQGTGA. After removal of 2 bases from V and 5 bases from J, the junction contained 10 bases not matched to a gene. The CDR3 runs 16 residues.

In its sample, this clonotype was seen a few times. The chain links TRBV15 to TRBJ1-3; D is perhaps TRBD1 (5 bases). This CDR3 contains 18 residues. V lost 0 bases to trimming and J lost 0 bases, with 15 bases between them. Germline V gene sequence: CDR1 LNHNV, CDR2 YYDKDF (reference sequence). This chain's CDR3 is CATSRDPRTGISGNTIYF. The CDR3 DNA sequence: TGTGCCACCAGCAGAGATCCGCGTACAGGTATCTCTGGAAACACCATATATTTT.

J is TRBJ2-2 and V is TRBV7-6; 12 bases are a match to TRBD2. Germline V CDR1 and CDR2: SGHVS, FNYEAQ. This CDR3 is 17 amino acids long. V shed 4 bases, J shed 5 bases, and the junction held 8 bases outside the gene matches. CDR3 bases: TGTGCCAGCAGCTCGCTAGCGGGAGGGCCGGCGACCGGGGAGCTGTTTTTT. It translates to CASSSLAGGPATGELFF.

In its sample, this clonotype was seen a few times. The chain employs TRBV20-1 and TRBJ2-1; D possibly corresponds to TRBD1 (6 bases). The CDR3 contains 13 residues. Germline V CDR1 and CDR2: DFQATT, SNEGSKA (reference sequence). V was pared by 5 bases and J by 5 bases, with 13 bases between. DNA of the CDR3: TGCAGTGCTCCCGGGACAACTAACAATGAGCAGTTCTTC. This sequence encodes CSAPGTTNNEQFF.

There are a few counts of this clonotype. The chain couples TRBV7-6 to TRBJ2-5, with unresolved D. This CDR3 contains 14 residues. Germline-derived CDR1 and CDR2 are SGHVS and FNYEAQ. Trimming took off 3 bases at V and 0 bases at J, with 8 bases between the two ends. The CDR3 spells CASSLNRNQETQYF. The CDR3, as DNA: TGTGCCAGCAGCTTGAATAGGAACCAAGAGACCCAGTACTTC.

The V call is TRBV1, the J call TRBJ1-5; the table's D call of TRBD1 was not tested on the DNA. TRBV1 is classified as a pseudogene. The CDR3 contains 16 residues. The CDR3 DNA reads TGCACCAGCAGCCAAGTTTCGGGACAAAGCCACCAGCCCCAGCATTTT. Translation gives CTSSQVSGQSHQPQHF.

The rearrangement links TRBV20-1 to TRBJ2-7, with 9 positions matching TRBD1. J lost 6 bases, V lost 7 bases, and 7 bases had no gene match. Looked up from germline, CDR1 is DFQATT and CDR2 is SNEGSKA (reference sequence). The CDR3 runs 12 residues. The CDR3 DNA sequence: TGCAGTGTTGGGACAGGGTCCCCCGAGCAGTACTTC. It encodes CSVGTGSPEQYF.

The sample holds a few counts of this clonotype. The chain uses TRBV7-2 and TRBJ2-2, with D tentatively TRBD1 or TRBD2 (5 bases each). The CDR3 loop spans 15 amino acids. Trimming took 3 bases from V and 5 from J, leaving 13 bases between them. CDR1 SGHTA and CDR2 FQGNSA come from the germline V gene. CDR3 sequence (DNA): TGTGCCAGCAGCTTTCGGGGCGTGGATACCGGGGAGCTGTTTTTT. Protein sequence: CASSFRGVDTGELFF.

A few counts support this clonotype. The CDR3: CSARVGLADREQYF. In DNA form, the CDR3 reads TGCAGTGCTAGAGTGGGACTAGCGGATCGGGAGCAGTACTTC. The chain recombines TRBV20-1 with TRBJ2-7, with 11 bases fitting TRBD2. Germline lookup yields CDR1 DFQATT and CDR2 SNEGSKA (reference sequence). The CDR3 has 14 amino acids. J gave up 7 bases and V 1 base, and 6 bases lay outside the gene matches.